This T cell receptor (beta chain) was sequenced in a study of preoperative IRX-2 immunotherapy in early breast cancer. Germline V CDR1 and CDR2: SGHDN, FVKESK. CDR3 length equals 14 residues. V lost 1 base, J lost 6 bases, and 9 bases lay in between. Sample treatment: preoperative locoregional IRX-2 cytokine immunotherapy. Samples came from a phase Ib trial of preoperative locoregional IRX-2 cytokine immunotherapy. Measured with immunoSEQ multiplex PCR; TCRdb has only the in-frame clones, and not every one. The data contain approximately 96,000 clones, 86% of them seen just once; the ten biggest clones take up roughly 1.9%.

The chain is built from TRBV14 and TRBJ2-2; D is ambiguous. The receptor's source is a human donor with breast cancer. Sequenced material: tumor tissue, taken after IRX-2 immunotherapy. The CDR3 is CASSQVVRAGELFF. The CDR3 coding sequence is TGTGCCAGCAGCCAAGTCGTTAGGGCCGGGGAGCTGTTTTTT.